This T cell receptor beta chain was identified during a study of blood T cell repertoires in COVID-19. Study details: The origin of the acute and convalescent COVID-19 samples was the United States, Italy and Spain.

There are 17 residues in the CDR3. Unmatched junction bases numbered 9, after V lost 4 bases and J lost 2 bases. The germline V gene encodes CDR1 LGHDT and CDR2 YNNKEL (reference sequence). Sequencing was performed with immunoSEQ multiplex PCR; in TCRdb, only in-frame clones are kept and a portion is missing. The sample has about 370,000 clones, 80% to 90% seen once. Allocation to cohorts depended on clinical history reported by the participants. Symptom resolution, clearance, or two negative PCRs marked donors in Cohort 3 as recovered. V usage is TRBV3-1 (or the pseudogene TRBV3-2) and J usage is TRBJ2-7; 12 bases match TRBD2. This TCR was recovered from a man aged 18 to 30 who had recovered from COVID-19. Sequencing was carried out using PBMCs or T cells enriched from blood (not recorded which). The CDR3, as DNA: TGTGCCAGCAGCCCCAGGCCTTCTAGCGGGAGGGCCTACGAGCAGTACTTC. This sequence encodes CASSPRPSSGRAYEQYF.